A single sample is the source of the 8 T cell receptor beta chains below, sequenced in a study of T cell responses to AZD1222 COVID-19 vaccine. Profiled with immunoSEQ multiplex PCR; TCRdb holds only in-frame clones, not every one. The repertoire has about 110,000 clones, approximately 89% of them found once; the top ten carry about 3%. The sample consisted of peripheral blood, taken on day 0 of MenACWY control vaccination. All receptors derive from an adult in good health.

This chain links TRBV11-1 with TRBJ2-7; 9 nucleotides line up with TRBD1. CDR1 and CDR2 (germline): SGHAT, FQDESV (reference sequence). The CDR3 totals 14 residues. The V and J ends lost 1 base and 3 bases, in that order; junction bases with no gene match: 1. CDR3 sequence (DNA): TGTGCCAGCAGCTTAGAGGACAGGGGCTACGAGCAGTACTTC. It is translated as CASSLEDRGYEQYF.

The chain couples TRBV7-3 to TRBJ1-1; D ambiguous. V was trimmed by 5 bases and J by 0 bases, leaving 13 bases between them. The CDR3 spans 15 residues. Germline loops: CDR1 SGHTA, CDR2 FQGTGA. CDR3 in DNA: TGTGCCAGCAGCGTCCGGGAGATAATGAACACTGAAGCTTTCTTT. The encoded protein is CASSVREIMNTEAFF.

The V gene is TRBV6-1, the J gene TRBJ1-4; TRBD1 agrees at 10 bases. CDR1 MNHNS and CDR2 SASEGT come from the germline V gene. The V gene end was trimmed by 2 bases and the J gene end by 5 bases; junction bases not matched to a gene: 5. CDR3 length: 16 residues. DNA of the CDR3: TGTGCCAGCAGTGAAACCGGGGGACAGGGGAATGAAAAACTGTTTTTT. Amino acids: CASSETGGQGNEKLFF.

The rearrangement joins TRBV19 to TRBJ1-5; 7 bases line up with TRBD1. The CDR3 has 15 amino acids. Germline trimming cut 7 bases from V and 4 bases from J; bases unmatched to any gene: 10. The V gene's germline CDR1 is LNHDA and CDR2 SQIVND (reference sequence). The CDR3 reads CASTNGRGRNQPQHF. The CDR3 bases are TGTGCCAGTACTAATGGGAGGGGGCGAAATCAGCCCCAGCATTTT.

In DNA form, the CDR3 reads TGCGCCAGCAGCTTGGTAGGAGGGGAACAAGAGACCCAGTACTTC. This gives the protein CASSLVGGEQETQYF. The rearrangement uses TRBV5-1 and TRBJ2-5, with a possible D match to TRBD2 (6 bases). The CDR3 is 15 amino acids. CDR1 and CDR2 (germline): SGHRS, YFSETQ. V lost 0 bases and J lost 2, with 11 bases in between.

V usage is TRBV30 and J usage is TRBJ1-2; D is unresolved. Trimming stripped 2 bases from V and 9 bases from J, with 13 bases between. This CDR3 spans 12 amino acids. Per the germline V gene, CDR1 is GTSNPN and CDR2 is SVGIG (reference sequence). CDR3 sequence (DNA): TGTGCCTGGAGTCGCCAGAATCCCAGCTACACCTTC. It yields the protein CAWSRQNPSYTF.

The gene calls are TRBV6-1 and TRBJ2-2; 7 bases fit TRBD2. The CDR3 consists of 15 residues. Trimming cost V 3 bases and J 5 bases; bases outside gene matches: 6. The germline CDR1 and CDR2 sequences are MNHNS and SASEGT. CDR3 sequence: CASSEFLAATGELFF. CDR3 coding DNA: TGTGCCAGCAGTGAGTTCCTAGCGGCTACCGGGGAGCTGTTTTTT.

The chain couples TRBV11-2 to TRBJ1-2; tentatively, D is TRBD1 (5 bases). The V gene lost 5 bases and the J gene lost 0 bases, with 13 bases spanning the gap. Germline V gives CDR1 SGHAT, CDR2 FQNNGV. The CDR3 totals 15 residues. The CDR3 here is CASSASGTANYGYTF. The CDR3 DNA is TGTGCCAGCAGCGCAAGCGGGACGGCTAACTATGGCTACACCTTC. Complete variable domain (other parts from reference TRBV11-2 and TRBJ1-2): EAGVAQSPRYKIIEKRQSVAFWCNPISGHATLYWYQQILGQGPKLLIQFQNNGVVDDSQLPKDRFSAERLKGVDSTLKIQPAKLEDSAVYLCASSASGTANYGYTFGSGTRLTVV.